The subject of this entry is one T cell receptor (beta chain). Its antigen is as yet unknown. The sample belongs to a study of PD-L1 blockade in urothelial cancer. Across the study: Blood underwent analysis 3 weeks (second dose) and 6 weeks after treatment began.

This sample's time point: pretreatment peripheral blood. Synthetic analogs of TCR templates were spiked into every PCR. Using immunoSEQ multiplex PCR, the repertoire was profiled, and TCRdb retains in-frame clones only, with some absent. The data contain roughly 100,000 clones, 70% to 90% of them seen just once; the ten biggest clones take up about 1%. Study results and limitations: Below-median TCR clonality that was measured in pretreatment blood predicted better survival.

The sequence was obtained from an elderly woman with urothelial cancer. The source material was PBMCs, sampled around atezolizumab (anti-PD-L1) treatment.

In DNA form, the CDR3 reads TGTGCCAGCAGCGTAGGGACAGGGGATGGAAACACCATATATTTT. Amino acids: CASSVGTGDGNTIYF. The chain employs TRBV9 and TRBJ1-3; TRBD1 matches at 9 bases. This CDR3 contains 15 residues. CDR1 is SGDLS, CDR2 YYNGEE, per germline. J gave up 3 bases and V 0 bases, and 1 base lay outside the gene matches.